This T cell receptor beta chain was sequenced during a study of T cells in Graves' hyperthyroidism and ophthalmopathy. This clonotype showed up just a few times. The junction shows a germline mismatch at one end, possibly a read error. The source material, RNA transcripts, was used to amplify TCR beta CDR3 regions. The HTBI primer set drove a first-round RT-PCR of the TCR CDR3. TCRdb re-analysed the multiplex PCR reads in MiXCR, keeping a single row per CDR3 protein. The table includes over 250,000 distinct CDR3 sequences, approximately 26% detected once. Germline lookup yields CDR1 SQVTM and CDR2 ANQGSEA. The CDR3 has 16 residues.

The V and J genes are TRBV29-1 and TRBJ2-5, with 12 bases that match TRBD2. The clonotype comes from a man in his forties with Graves' hyperthyroidism that later progressed to Graves' ophthalmopathy. Sequences were obtained from blood. CDR3 coding DNA: TGCAGCGTTGAAGATCCCCTAGCGGGAGGGCAGGAGAACCAGTACTTC. It specifies CSVEDPLAGGQENQYF. Full variable domain (outside the CDR3, taken from reference TRBV29-1 and TRBJ2-5): SAVISQKPSRDICQRGTSLTIQCQVDSQVTMMFWYRQQPGQSLTLIATANQGSEATYESGFVIDKFPISRPNLTFSTLTVSNMSPEDSSIYLCSVEDPLAGGQENQYFGPGTRLLVL.